Detailed here is one T cell receptor (beta chain). Its specificity is unknown. The immunoSEQ assay was version 4, run in survey mode. The protocol was immunoSEQ multiplex PCR, while the TCRdb copy is restricted to in-frame clones and leaves out a portion. The table includes roughly 64,000 clones, 65% to 75% detected once. V was cut by 1 base and J by 6 bases, with 13 bases left in between. The CDR3 contains 14 residues. Germline lookup yields CDR1 MNHNS and CDR2 SASEGT. This specimen belongs to a study of persistence of HIV-infected CD4 T cells. About the research overall: A median of roughly 8 years of suppressive ART preceded sampling.

Overlapping HIV-1 Gag 15-mer peptides at 0.95 to 1 ug per peptide per mL were used. Sorted nonresponding memory CD4+ T cells were CD40L-negative, CD69-negative, CD45RO-high. CD8-depleted PBMCs were stimulated more than 15 hours with anti-CD28/CD49d costimulation, CD40-blocking antibody and enfuvirtide. The study, taken as a whole, reports: TCR analyses could not target the rare provirus-carrying CMV-responding cells. TCRbeta richness was lower in CMV- and Gag-responding cells than in anti-CD3/anti-CD28-responding cells.

Sequenced material: CD4+ T cells sorted from PBMCs after roughly 19-hour stimulation, taken from a patient who received antiretroviral therapy. The clonotype originates from an adult man with HIV who was CMV-seropositive. This chain links TRBV6-1 with TRBJ2-7, with D maybe TRBD1 (5 bases). The CDR3 DNA reads TGTGCCAGCAGTGAAGAGGCAGGGTGGCGCGAGCAGTACTTC. Encoded protein: CASSEEAGWREQYF.